This passage covers 13 T cell receptor beta chains from one sample sequenced in a study of CD8 T cells in Susac syndrome. Random hexamers served to reverse transcribe roughly 0.45 to 1 ug RNA. One entry per CDR3 protein, called by TCRdb with MiXCR from the immunoSEQ multiplex PCR reads. Counted here are about 110,000 distinct CDR3 sequences, 90% to 98% occurring once; the ten biggest clones make up approximately 0.092%. Sequencing was done on a sample of CD4+ T cells from PBMCs. These TCRs come from a human donor in good health.

This chain uses TRBV29-1 with TRBJ2-7; D is unclear. From germline, CDR1 is SQVTM and CDR2 ANQGSEA. This CDR3 has 13 amino acids. V lost 3 bases, J lost 0 bases, and 9 bases lay in between. DNA for the CDR3: TGCAGCGTTGAGGACGGAAGCTCCTACGAGCAGTACTTC. This translates into CSVEDGSSYEQYF.

The rearrangement uses TRBV7-2 and TRBJ2-5, with D tentatively TRBD2 (5 bases). Trimming took 5 bases from V and 2 from J, leaving 15 bases between them. This CDR3 is 15 amino acids long. Germline V gene lookup returns CDR1 SGHTA and CDR2 FQGNSA. The CDR3 sequence is CASSPGRGWQETQYF. The CDR3, as DNA: TGTGCCAGCAGCCCCGGACGAGGGTGGCAAGAGACCCAGTACTTC.

The count of this clonotype is one. J is TRBJ1-1 and V is TRBV2; no clear D. CDR1 and CDR2 (germline): SNHLY, FYNNEI. Trimming took off 6 bases at V and 6 bases at J, with 8 bases between the two ends. The CDR3 is 11 residues long. The CDR3 loop is CASRAESEAFF. The CDR3 coding sequence is TGTGCCAGCAGGGCCGAATCTGAAGCTTTCTTT.

This chain joins TRBV30 and TRBJ2-1; 10 bases are shared with TRBD2. The CDR3 loop spans 15 amino acids. Looked up from germline, CDR1 is GTSNPN and CDR2 is SVGIG (reference sequence). J was trimmed by 6 bases and V by 8 bases; bases with no gene match: 13. The CDR3 DNA reads TGTGCCCAGAAACGGCTAGCGGGGGCTGGCAATGAGCAGTTCTTC. Translation gives CAQKRLAGAGNEQFF.

This chain joins TRBV6-1 and TRBJ1-2, with TRBD1 matching over 8 bases. Germline CDR1 MNHNS, CDR2 SASEGT. The trim removed 6 bases at V and 0 bases at J, leaving 9 bases unmatched. The CDR3 is 16 residues long. In nucleotides, the CDR3 is TGTGCCAGCAGATCCCCGACAGGGGCGCCTAACTATGGCTACACCTTC. Protein sequence: CASRSPTGAPNYGYTF.

This sequence joins TRBV3-1 and TRBJ1-2; weak D call: TRBD1 (5 bases). CDR1 is LGHDT and CDR2 is YNNKEL in the germline V gene (reference sequence). This CDR3 is built from 14 residues. Deletions cut 1 base from V and 3 bases from J, with 9 bases between. The DNA for the CDR3 is TGTGCCAGCAGCCAAGGATGGGGGGACTATGGCTACACCTTC. Translation gives CASSQGWGDYGYTF.

The rearrangement joins TRBV19 to TRBJ2-3; D remains ambiguous. V was clipped by 8 bases and J by 2 bases, with 14 bases between them. The CDR3 length is 14 residues. Germline V gives CDR1 LNHDA, CDR2 SQIVND (reference sequence). CDR3 amino acids: CASALGGNTDTQYF. As DNA, the CDR3 is TGTGCCAGTGCCTTGGGTGGGAACACAGATACGCAGTATTTT.

This clonotype was seen more than once but under ten times. The chain is built from TRBV20-1 and TRBJ1-5, with D unclear. The CDR3 spans 12 residues. Trimming removed 7 bases at V and 0 bases at J, with 7 bases between. The germline CDR1 and CDR2 sequences are DFQATT and SNEGSKA (reference sequence). The chain's CDR3 is CSVGYSNQPQHF. In DNA, the CDR3 is TGCAGTGTGGGGTATAGCAATCAGCCCCAGCATTTT.

The J gene is TRBJ1-1, the V gene TRBV6-5; 7 bases map to TRBD1. This CDR3 is 15 amino acids long. CDR1 MNHEY and CDR2 SVGAGI come from the germline V gene. J gave up 7 bases and V 2 bases, and 10 bases lay outside the gene matches. CDR3: CASSYLTGTNYEAFF. The CDR3 nucleotides read TGTGCCAGCAGTTACCTGACAGGGACCAACTATGAAGCTTTCTTT.

The rearrangement uses TRBV4-3 and TRBJ2-7; a possible D gene is TRBD2 (7 bases). Germline CDR1 and CDR2: LGHNA and YSLEER. Trimming took off 4 bases at V and 6 bases at J, with 19 bases between the two ends. This CDR3 is 15 amino acids long. CDR3 protein: CASSRDDQGGGEQYF. The DNA for the CDR3 is TGCGCCAGCAGCCGGGATGACCAAGGGGGGGGCGAGCAGTACTTC.

V and J are TRBV19 and TRBJ1-5; 7 bases are shared with TRBD1. This CDR3 has 17 residues. Trimming took 5 bases from V and 4 from J; bases not matched to a gene: 14. In germline, CDR1 is LNHDA, CDR2 SQIVND (reference sequence). CDR3 in DNA: TGTGCCAGTAGTGTCCGACAGGGTAAGGGGGCGAATCAGCCCCAGCATTTT. This sequence encodes CASSVRQGKGANQPQHF. Full variable domain (remainder filled in from reference TRBV19 and TRBJ1-5): DGGITQSPKYLFRKEGQNVTLSCEQNLNHDAMYWYRQDPGQGLRLIYYSQIVNDFQKGDIAEGYSVSREKKESFPLTVTSAQKNPTAFYLCASSVRQGKGANQPQHFGDGTRLSIL.

The chain is built from TRBV5-1 and TRBJ2-5, with a tentative D call TRBD1 (6 bases). The CDR3 sequence is 14 residues long. Germline lookup yields CDR1 SGHRS and CDR2 YFSETQ. Trimming left V 4 bases short and J 5 bases short, with 15 bases between. This chain's CDR3 is CASSASQGWETQYF. CDR3 nucleotide sequence: TGCGCCAGCAGCGCTTCACAGGGTTGGGAGACCCAGTACTTC.

The chain employs TRBV7-2 and TRBJ2-2; D is undetermined. CDR1 is SGHTA and CDR2 is FQGNSA in the germline V gene. Trimming left V 5 bases short and J 0 bases short, with 13 bases between. CDR3 length: 16 residues. CDR3 amino acids: CASSRRPGTNTGELFF. Written as DNA, the CDR3 is TGTGCCAGCAGCCGCCGACCGGGCACGAACACCGGGGAGCTGTTTTTT.